The T cell receptor (beta chain) described here comes from a study of cytomegalovirus exposure and HLA in healthy donors. This clone showed up just a few times. V was pared by 6 bases and J by 10 bases, with 13 bases between. This CDR3 comprises 13 residues. The germline gives CDR1 MDHEN, CDR2 SYDVKM. The PCR used 60 Vbeta and 13 Jbeta primers. Some clones are missing from TCRdb's copy, which holds only in-frame ones; the method was immunoSEQ multiplex PCR. Here the sample spans about 200,000 clones, about 80% being singletons. The sequence derives from a man aged 30-40 years in good health and CMV-seronegative. The gene calls are TRBV28 and TRBJ1-6, with a tentative D call TRBD1 (5 bases). Sequenced sample: PBMCs. The CDR3 reads CASRGGLGSPLHF. DNA of the CDR3: TGTGCCAGCAGGGGGGGGTTGGGCTCACCCCTCCACTTT.